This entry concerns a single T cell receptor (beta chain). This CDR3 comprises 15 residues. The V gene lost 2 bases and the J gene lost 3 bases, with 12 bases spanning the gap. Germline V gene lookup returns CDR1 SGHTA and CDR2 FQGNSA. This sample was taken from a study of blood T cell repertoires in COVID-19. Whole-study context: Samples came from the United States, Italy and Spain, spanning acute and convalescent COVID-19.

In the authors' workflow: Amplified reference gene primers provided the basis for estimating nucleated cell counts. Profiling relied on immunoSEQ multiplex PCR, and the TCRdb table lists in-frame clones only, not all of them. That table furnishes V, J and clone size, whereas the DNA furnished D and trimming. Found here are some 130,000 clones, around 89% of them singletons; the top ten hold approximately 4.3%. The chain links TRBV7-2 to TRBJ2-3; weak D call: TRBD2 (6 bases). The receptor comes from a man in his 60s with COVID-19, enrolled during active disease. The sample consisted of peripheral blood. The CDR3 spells CASSLIPGVTDTQYF. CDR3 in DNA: TGTGCCAGCAGCTTAATACCGGGAGTTACAGATACGCAGTATTTT.